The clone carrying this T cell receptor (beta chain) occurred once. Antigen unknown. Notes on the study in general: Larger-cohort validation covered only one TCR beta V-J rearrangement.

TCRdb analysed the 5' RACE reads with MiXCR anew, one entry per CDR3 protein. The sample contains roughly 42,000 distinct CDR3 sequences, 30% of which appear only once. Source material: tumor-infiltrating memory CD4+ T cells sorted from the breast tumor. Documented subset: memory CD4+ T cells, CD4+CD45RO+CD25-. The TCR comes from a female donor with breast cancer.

CDR3 region: CASSSRAGDGNEQFF. CDR3 nucleotides: TGTGCCAGCAGCTCCAGGGCGGGGGATGGGAATGAGCAGTTCTTC. The J gene is TRBJ2-1, the V gene TRBV11-2; 7 positions agree with TRBD2. Per germline, CDR1 SGHAT and CDR2 FQNNGV. The CDR3 has 15 amino acids. Trimming at V came to 4 bases and at J to 7 bases, leaving 10 bases not matched to a gene.